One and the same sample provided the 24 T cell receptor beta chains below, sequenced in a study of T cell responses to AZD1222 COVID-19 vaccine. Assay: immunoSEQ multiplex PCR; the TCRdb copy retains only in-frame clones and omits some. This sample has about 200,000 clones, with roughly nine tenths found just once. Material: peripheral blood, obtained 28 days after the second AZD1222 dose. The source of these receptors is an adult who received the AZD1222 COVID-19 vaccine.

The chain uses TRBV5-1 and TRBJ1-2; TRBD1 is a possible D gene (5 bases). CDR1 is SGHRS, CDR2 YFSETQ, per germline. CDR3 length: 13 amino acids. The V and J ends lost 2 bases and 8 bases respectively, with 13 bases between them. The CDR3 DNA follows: TGCGCCAGCAGCTTCCAGGGTACGGGGGGCTACACCTTC. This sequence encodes CASSFQGTGGYTF.

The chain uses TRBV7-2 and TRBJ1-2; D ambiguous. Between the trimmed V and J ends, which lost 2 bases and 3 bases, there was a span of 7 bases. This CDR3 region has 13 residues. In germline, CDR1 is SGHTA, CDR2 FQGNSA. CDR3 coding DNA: TGTGCCAGCAGCTTATCGGCAGACTATGGCTACACCTTC. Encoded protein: CASSLSADYGYTF. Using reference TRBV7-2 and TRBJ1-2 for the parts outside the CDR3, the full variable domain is GAGVSQSPSNKVTEKGKDVELRCDPISGHTALYWYRQSLGQGLEFLIYFQGNSAPDKSGLPSDRFSAERTGGSVSTLTIQRTQQEDSAVYLCASSLSADYGYTFGSGTRLTVV.

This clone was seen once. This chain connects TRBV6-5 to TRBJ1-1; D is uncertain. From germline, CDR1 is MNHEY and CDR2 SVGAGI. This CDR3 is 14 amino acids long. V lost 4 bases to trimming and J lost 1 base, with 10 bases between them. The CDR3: CASSSQDPNTEAFF. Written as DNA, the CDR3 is TGTGCCAGCAGTTCCCAGGACCCGAACACTGAAGCTTTCTTT.

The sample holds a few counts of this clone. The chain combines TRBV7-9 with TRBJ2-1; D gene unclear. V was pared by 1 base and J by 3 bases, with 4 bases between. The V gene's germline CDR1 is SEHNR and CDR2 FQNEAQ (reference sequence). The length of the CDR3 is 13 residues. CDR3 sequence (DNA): TGTGCCAGCAGCTTAGGGAGCTACAATGAGCAGTTCTTC. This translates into CASSLGSYNEQFF. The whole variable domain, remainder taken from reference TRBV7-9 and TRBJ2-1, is DTGVSQNPRHKITKRGQNVTFRCDPISEHNRLYWYRQTLGQGPEFLTYFQNEAQLEKSRLLSDRFSAERPKGSFSTLEIQRTEQGDSAMYLCASSLGSYNEQFFGPGTRLTVL.

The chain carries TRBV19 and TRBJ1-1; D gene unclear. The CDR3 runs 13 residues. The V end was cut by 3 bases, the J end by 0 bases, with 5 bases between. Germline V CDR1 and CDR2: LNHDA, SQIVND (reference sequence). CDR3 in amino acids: CASSMQMNTEAFF. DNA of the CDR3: TGTGCCAGTAGTATGCAGATGAACACTGAAGCTTTCTTT.

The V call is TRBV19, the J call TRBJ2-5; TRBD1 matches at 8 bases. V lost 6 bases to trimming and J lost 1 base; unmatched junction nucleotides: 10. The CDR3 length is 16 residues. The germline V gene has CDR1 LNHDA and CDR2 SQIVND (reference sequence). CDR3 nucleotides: TGTGCCAGTAGCCCGTGGGGACAGGAAGCCCAAGAGACCCAGTACTTC. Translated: CASSPWGQEAQETQYF.

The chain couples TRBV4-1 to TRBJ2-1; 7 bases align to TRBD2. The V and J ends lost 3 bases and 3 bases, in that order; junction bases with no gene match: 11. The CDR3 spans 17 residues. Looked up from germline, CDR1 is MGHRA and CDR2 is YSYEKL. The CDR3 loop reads CASSQGGRGLLYNEQFF. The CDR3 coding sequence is TGCGCCAGCAGCCAGGGGGGTAGGGGACTACTCTACAATGAGCAGTTCTTC.

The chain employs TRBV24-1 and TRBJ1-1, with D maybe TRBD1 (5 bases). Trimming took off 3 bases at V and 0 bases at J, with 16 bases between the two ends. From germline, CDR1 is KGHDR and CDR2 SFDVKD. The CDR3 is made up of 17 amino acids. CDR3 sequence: CATSDRGGITMNTEAFF. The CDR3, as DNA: TGTGCCACCAGTGATCGGGGGGGGATAACCATGAACACTGAAGCTTTCTTT.

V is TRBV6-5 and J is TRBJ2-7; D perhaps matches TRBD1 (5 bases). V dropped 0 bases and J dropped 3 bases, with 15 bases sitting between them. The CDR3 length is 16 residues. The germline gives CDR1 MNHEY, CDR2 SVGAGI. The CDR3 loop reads CASSYSQGDLGYEQYF. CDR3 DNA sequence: TGTGCCAGCAGTTACTCTCAGGGTGATTTAGGCTACGAGCAGTACTTC.

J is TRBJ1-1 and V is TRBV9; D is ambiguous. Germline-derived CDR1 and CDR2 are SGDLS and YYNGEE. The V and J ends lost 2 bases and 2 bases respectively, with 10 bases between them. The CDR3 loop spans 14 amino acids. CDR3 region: CASSVSSYNTEAFF. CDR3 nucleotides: TGTGCCAGCAGCGTGAGCTCTTATAACACTGAAGCTTTCTTT. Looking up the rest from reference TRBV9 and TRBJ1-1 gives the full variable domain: DSGVTQTPKHLITATGQRVTLRCSPRSGDLSVYWYQQSLDQGLQFLIQYYNGEERAKGNILERFSAQQFPDLHSELNLSSLELGDSALYFCASSVSSYNTEAFFGQGTRLTVV.

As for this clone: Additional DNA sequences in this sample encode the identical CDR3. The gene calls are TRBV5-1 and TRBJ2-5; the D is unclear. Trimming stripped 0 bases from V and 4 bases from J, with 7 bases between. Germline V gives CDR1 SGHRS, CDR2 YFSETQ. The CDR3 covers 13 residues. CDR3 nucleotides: TGCGCCAGCAGCTTGGGCGCAAGAGAGACCCAGTACTTC. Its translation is CASSLGARETQYF.

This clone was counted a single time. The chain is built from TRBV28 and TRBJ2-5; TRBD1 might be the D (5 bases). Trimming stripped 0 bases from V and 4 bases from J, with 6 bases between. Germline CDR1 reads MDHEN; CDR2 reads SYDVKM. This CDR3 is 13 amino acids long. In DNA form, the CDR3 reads TGTGCCAGCAGTTTATGGCAGGGAGAGACCCAGTACTTC. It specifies CASSLWQGETQYF.

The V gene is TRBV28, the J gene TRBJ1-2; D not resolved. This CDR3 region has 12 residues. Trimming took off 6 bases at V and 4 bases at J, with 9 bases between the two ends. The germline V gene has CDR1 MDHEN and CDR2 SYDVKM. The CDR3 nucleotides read TGTGCCAGCAGCCTAGGCCCCTATGGCTACACCTTC. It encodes CASSLGPYGYTF.

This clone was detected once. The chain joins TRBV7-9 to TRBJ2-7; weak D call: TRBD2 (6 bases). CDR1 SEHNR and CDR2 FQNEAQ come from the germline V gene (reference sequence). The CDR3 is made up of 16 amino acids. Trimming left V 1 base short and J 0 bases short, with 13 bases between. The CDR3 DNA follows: TGTGCCAGCAGCTTAGGCGGGGCCCTCAGCTCCTACGAGCAGTACTTC. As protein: CASSLGGALSSYEQYF.

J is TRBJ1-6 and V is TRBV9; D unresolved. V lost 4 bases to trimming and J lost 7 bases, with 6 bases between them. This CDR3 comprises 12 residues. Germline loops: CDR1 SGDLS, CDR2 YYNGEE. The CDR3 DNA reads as TGTGCCAGCAGCCGAGAAAATTCACCCCTCCACTTT. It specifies CASSRENSPLHF.

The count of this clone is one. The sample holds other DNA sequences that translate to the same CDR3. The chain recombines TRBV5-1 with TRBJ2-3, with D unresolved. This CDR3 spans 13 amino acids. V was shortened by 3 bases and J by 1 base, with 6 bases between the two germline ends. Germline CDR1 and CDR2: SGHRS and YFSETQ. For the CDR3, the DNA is TGCGCCAGCAGCTCCCCCGGCACAGATACGCAGTATTTT. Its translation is CASSSPGTDTQYF.

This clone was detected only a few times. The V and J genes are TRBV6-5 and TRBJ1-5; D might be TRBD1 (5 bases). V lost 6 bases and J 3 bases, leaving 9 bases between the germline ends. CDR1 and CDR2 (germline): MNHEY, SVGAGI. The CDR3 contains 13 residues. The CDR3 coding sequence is TGTGCCAGCAGGGGGACGTTCAATCAGCCCCAGCATTTT. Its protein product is CASRGTFNQPQHF.

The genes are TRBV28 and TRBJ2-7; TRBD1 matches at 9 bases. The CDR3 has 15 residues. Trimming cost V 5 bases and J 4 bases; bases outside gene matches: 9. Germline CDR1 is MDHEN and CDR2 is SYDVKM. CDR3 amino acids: CASSPRGTGMYEQYF. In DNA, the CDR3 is TGTGCCAGCAGTCCTCGGGGGACAGGGATGTACGAGCAGTACTTC.

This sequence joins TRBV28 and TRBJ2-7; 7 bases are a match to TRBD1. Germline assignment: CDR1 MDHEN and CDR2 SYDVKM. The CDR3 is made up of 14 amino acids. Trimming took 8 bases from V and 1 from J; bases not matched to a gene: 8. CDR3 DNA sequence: TGTGCCAGCCGCGCGAGGGGGCGATCCTACGAGCAGTACTTC. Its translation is CASRARGRSYEQYF.

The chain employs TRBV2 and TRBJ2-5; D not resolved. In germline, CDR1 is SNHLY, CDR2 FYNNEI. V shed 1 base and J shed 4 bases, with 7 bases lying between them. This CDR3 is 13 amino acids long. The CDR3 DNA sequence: TGTGCCAGCAGTGAAGGGCTGGGAGAGACCCAGTACTTC. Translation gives CASSEGLGETQYF.

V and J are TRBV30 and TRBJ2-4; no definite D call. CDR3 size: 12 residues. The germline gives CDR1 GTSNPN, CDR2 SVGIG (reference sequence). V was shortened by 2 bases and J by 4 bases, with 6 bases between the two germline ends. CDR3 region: CAWSLGKNIQYF. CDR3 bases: TGTGCCTGGAGTCTGGGGAAAAACATTCAGTACTTC.

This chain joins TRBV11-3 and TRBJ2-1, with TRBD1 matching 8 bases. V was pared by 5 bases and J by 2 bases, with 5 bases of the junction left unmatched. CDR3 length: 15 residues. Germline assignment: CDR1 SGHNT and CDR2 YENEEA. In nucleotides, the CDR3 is TGTGCCAGCAGCCCCCAGGGGGCAACCTACAATGAGCAGTTCTTC. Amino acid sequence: CASSPQGATYNEQFF.

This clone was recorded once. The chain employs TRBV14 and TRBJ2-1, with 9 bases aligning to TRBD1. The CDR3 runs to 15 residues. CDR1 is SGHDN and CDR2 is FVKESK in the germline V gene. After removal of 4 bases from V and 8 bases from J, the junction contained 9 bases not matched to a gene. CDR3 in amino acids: CASSPGQGRWDEQFF. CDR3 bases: TGTGCCAGCAGCCCCGGACAGGGGAGGTGGGATGAGCAGTTCTTC.

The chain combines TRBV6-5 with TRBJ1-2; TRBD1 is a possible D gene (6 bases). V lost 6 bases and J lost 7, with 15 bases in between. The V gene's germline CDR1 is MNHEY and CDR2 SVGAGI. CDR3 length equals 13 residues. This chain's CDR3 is CASRASGVFGYTF. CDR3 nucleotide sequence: TGTGCCAGCAGAGCATCAGGGGTGTTTGGCTACACCTTC.